Shown below are 5 T cell receptor beta chains from a single sample sequenced in a study of radiation and T cells in renal cell carcinoma. Specified time point: blood 2 weeks post-SBRT. Treatment denoted: 15 Gy SBRT to primary tumor, nephrectomy 4 weeks later. The method was immunoSEQ multiplex PCR; TCRdb's version includes in-frame clones alone and lacks a portion of them. The sample lists 100,000 to 150,000 clones, approximately 90% occurring once. Specimen: blood, collected from a patient whose treatment included radiotherapy and nephrectomy. Receptors were obtained from a woman in her 70s with renal cell carcinoma.

This clone showed up just once. The chain uses TRBV23-1 and TRBJ2-7; D is uncertain. TRBV23-1 is noted as an ORF with a role that remains uncertain. Trimming pared 8 bases from V and 6 bases from J, leaving 5 bases between. This CDR3 spans 9 amino acids. The CDR3 bases are TGCGCCAGCGGATCCGAGCAGTACTTC. This encodes CASGSEQYF.

This clone was observed once. The gene calls are TRBV6-5 and TRBJ2-2, with D possibly being TRBD2 (7 bases). CDR1 and CDR2 from the germline V gene are MNHEY and SVGAGI. This CDR3 region has 15 residues. Trimming took 8 bases from V and 1 from J, leaving 14 bases between them. CDR3 coding DNA: TGTGCCAGCTTGGGGGGGCCAGGGAACACCGGGGAGCTGTTTTTT. It translates to CASLGGPGNTGELFF.

V gene TRBV7-2 combines with J gene TRBJ1-1; D gene ambiguous. This CDR3 contains 12 residues. Germline V gene sequence: CDR1 SGHTA, CDR2 FQGNSA. Trimming removed 5 bases from V and 7 bases from J, with 11 bases in between. CDR3 sequence (DNA): TGTGCCAGCAGCGTACCTGGGATTGAAGCTTTCTTT. Residues: CASSVPGIEAFF.

The chain combines TRBV4-1 with TRBJ1-4; D is undetermined. The CDR3 extends over 17 amino acids. The V end was cut by 1 base, the J end by 0 bases, with 12 bases between. Germline V gives CDR1 MGHRA, CDR2 YSYEKL. The CDR3 here is CASSQGLGVTTNEKLFF. CDR3 coding DNA: TGCGCCAGCAGCCAAGGGTTAGGTGTTACAACTAATGAAAAACTGTTTTTT.

The rearrangement uses TRBV27 and TRBJ2-3, with D possibly TRBD2 on 5 matching bases. The CDR3 length is 16 residues. Germline assignment: CDR1 MNHEY and CDR2 SMNVEV (reference sequence). The V and J ends lost 3 bases and 3 bases respectively, with 16 bases between them. CDR3 coding DNA: TGTGCCAGCAGTTTTAGGATGTTTGGGAGTACAGATACGCAGTATTTT. Residues: CASSFRMFGSTDTQYF.